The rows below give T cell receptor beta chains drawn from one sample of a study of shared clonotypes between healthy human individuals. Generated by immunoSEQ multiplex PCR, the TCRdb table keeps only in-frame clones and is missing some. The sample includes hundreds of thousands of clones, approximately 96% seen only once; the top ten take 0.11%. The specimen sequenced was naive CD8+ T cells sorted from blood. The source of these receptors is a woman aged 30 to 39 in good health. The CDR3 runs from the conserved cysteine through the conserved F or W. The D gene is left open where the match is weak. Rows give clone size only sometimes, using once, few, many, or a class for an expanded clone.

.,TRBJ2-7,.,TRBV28,CASSRLGGAEEQYF,TGTGCCAGCAGTCGGCTGGGGGGCGCGGAGGAGCAGTACTTC
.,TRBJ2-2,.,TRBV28,CASSFGTANTGELFF,TGTGCCAGCAGTTTTGGGACTGCAAACACCGGGGAGCTGTTTTTT
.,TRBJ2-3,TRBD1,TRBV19,CASSLQGIKDTQYF,TGTGCCAGTAGCCTACAGGGGATCAAAGATACGCAGTATTTT
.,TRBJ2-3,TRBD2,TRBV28,CASRPGGLAFADTQYF,TGTGCCAGCAGACCGGGGGGACTAGCGTTTGCAGATACGCAGTATTTT
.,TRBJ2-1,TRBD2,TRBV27,CASSAPGTSVNNEQFF,TGTGCCAGCAGTGCGCCCGGGACTAGCGTAAACAATGAGCAGTTCTTC
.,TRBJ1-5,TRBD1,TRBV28,CASSLRGLGQPQHF,TGTGCCAGCAGTTTGAGGGGGCTTGGTCAGCCCCAGCATTTT
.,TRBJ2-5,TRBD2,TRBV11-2,CASSLDLAGGETQYF,TGTGCCAGCAGCTTAGACCTAGCGGGAGGGGAGACCCAGTACTTC
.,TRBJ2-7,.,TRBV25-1,CASSGWGEQYF,TGTGCCAGCAGTGGGTGGGGTGAGCAGTACTTC
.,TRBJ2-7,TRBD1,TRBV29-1,CSGLGTGGNTYEQYF,TGCAGCGGACTCGGGACAGGGGGCAATACCTACGAGCAGTACTTC
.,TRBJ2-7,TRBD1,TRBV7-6,CASSPKGTGNFDEQYF,TGTGCCAGCAGCCCAAAAGGGACAGGGAACTTTGACGAGCAGTACTTC
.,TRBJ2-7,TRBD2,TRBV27,CASSLSAGAGYYEQYF,TGTGCCAGCAGTTTATCGGCGGGAGCTGGGTACTACGAGCAGTACTTC
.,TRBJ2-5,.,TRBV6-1,CASSFLVREETQYF,TGTGCCAGCAGTTTCCTTGTCCGCGAAGAGACCCAGTACTTC
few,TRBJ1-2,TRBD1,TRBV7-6,CASGQANYGYTF,TGTGCCAGCGGACAGGCGAACTATGGCTACACCTTC
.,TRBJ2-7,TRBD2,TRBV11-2,CASSPVRGLDLSEQYF,TGTGCCAGCAGCCCCGTCCGGGGACTAGACCTGTCCGAGCAGTACTTC
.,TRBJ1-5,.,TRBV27,CASSFSGVRGNQPQHF,TGTGCCAGCAGTTTTTCAGGGGTCAGAGGCAATCAGCCCCAGCATTTT
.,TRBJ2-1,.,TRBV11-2,CASSLIGSSYNEQFF,TGTGCCAGCAGCTTAATTGGCAGCTCCTACAATGAGCAGTTCTTC
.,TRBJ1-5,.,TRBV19,CATSEGHQPQHF,TGTGCCACGTCTGAGGGGCATCAGCCCCAGCATTTT
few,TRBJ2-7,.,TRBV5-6,CASSVIGFGVYEQYF,TGTGCCAGCAGCGTTATCGGGTTTGGAGTTTACGAGCAGTACTTC
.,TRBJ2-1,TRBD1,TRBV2,CASSSRDRDNEQFF,TGTGCCAGCAGTTCCCGGGACAGGGATAATGAGCAGTTCTTC
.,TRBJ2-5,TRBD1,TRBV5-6,CASSHRTGGIETQYF,TGTGCCAGCAGCCATCGGACAGGGGGCATTGAGACCCAGTACTTC
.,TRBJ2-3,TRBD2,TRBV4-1,CASSRSRDYASTDTQYF,TGCGCCAGCAGCCGAAGCCGGGACTACGCTAGCACAGATACGCAGTATTTT
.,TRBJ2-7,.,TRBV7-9,CASSHRDTPVEQYF,TGTGCCAGCAGCCACCGGGACACTCCGGTCGAGCAGTACTTC
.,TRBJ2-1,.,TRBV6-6,CASSYFAGYPDEQFF,TGTGCCAGCAGTTACTTTGCGGGCTACCCAGATGAGCAGTTCTTC
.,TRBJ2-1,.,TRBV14,CASSLQGVNEQFF,TGTGCCAGCAGCCTACAGGGCGTGAATGAGCAGTTCTTC
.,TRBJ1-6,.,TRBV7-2,CASSSAWTYNSPLHF,TGTGCCAGCAGCTCCGCGTGGACCTATAATTCACCCCTCCACTTT
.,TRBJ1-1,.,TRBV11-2,CASSFLEGNTEAFF,TGTGCCAGCAGCTTCCTGGAGGGGAACACTGAAGCTTTCTTT
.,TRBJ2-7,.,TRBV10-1,CASSDGLNSYEQYF,TGCGCCAGCAGTGACGGGCTGAACTCCTACGAGCAGTACTTC
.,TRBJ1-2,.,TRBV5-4,CASSPGTNYGYTF,TGTGCCAGCAGCCCCGGAACTAACTATGGCTACACCTTC
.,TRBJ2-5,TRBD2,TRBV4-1,CASSTPLAGGQETQYF,TGCGCCAGCAGCACTCCACTAGCGGGAGGGCAAGAGACCCAGTACTTC
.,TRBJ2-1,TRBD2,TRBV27,CASSLELAGFNNEQFF,TGTGCCAGCAGCCTCGAGCTAGCGGGGTTCAACAATGAGCAGTTCTTC
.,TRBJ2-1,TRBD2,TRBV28,CASSQTSGRSEQFF,TGTGCCAGCAGCCAAACTAGCGGGAGAAGTGAGCAGTTCTTC
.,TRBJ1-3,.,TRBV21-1,CASAGPRSGNTIYF,TGTGCCAGCGCCGGGCCTCGCTCTGGAAACACCATATATTTT
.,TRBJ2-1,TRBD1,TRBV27,CASSPGTGGPNEQFF,TGTGCCAGCAGCCCCGGGACAGGGGGTCCGAATGAGCAGTTCTTC
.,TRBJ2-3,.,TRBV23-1,CASSQSQGPCVKVFTDTQYF,TGCGCCAGCAGTCAATCTCAGGGACCCTGCGTTAAGGTCTTCACAGATACGCAGTATTTT